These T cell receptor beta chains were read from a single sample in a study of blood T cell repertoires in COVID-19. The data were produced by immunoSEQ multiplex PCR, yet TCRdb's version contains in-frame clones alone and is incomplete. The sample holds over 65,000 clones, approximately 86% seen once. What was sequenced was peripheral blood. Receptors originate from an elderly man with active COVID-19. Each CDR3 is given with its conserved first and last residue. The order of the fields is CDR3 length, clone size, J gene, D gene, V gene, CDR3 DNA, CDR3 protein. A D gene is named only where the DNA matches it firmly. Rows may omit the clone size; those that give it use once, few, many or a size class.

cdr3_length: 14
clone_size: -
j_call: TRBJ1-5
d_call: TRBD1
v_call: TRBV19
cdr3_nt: TGTGCCAGTAGTGCCGGGACAGGGGTTCAGCCCCAGCATTTT
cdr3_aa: CASSAGTGVQPQHF

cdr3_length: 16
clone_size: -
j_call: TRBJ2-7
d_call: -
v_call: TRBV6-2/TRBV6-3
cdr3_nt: TGTGCCAGCAGTTACCCGATAATCCTAGCCTCCTACGAGCAGTACTTC
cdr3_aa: CASSYPIILASYEQYF

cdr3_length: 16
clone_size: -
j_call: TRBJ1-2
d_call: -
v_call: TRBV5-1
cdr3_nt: TGCGCCAGCAGCTTGAGGCCCCGGGACATAGCTCATGGCTACACCTTC
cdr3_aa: CASSLRPRDIAHGYTF

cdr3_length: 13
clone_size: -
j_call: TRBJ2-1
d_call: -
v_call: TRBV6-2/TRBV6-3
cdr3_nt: TGTGCCAGCAGTTATCTGATGGGGGGTGAGCAGTTCTTC
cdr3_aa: CASSYLMGGEQFF

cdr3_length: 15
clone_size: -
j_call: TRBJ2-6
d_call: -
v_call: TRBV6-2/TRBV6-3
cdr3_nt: TGTGCCAGCAGCCTCGAGCCTCCTGGGGCCAACGTCCTGACTTTC
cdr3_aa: CASSLEPPGANVLTF

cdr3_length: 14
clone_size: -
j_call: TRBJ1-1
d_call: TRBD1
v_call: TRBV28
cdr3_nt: TGTGCCAGCAGCCCAGACAGGGGAAGGACTGAAGCTTTCTTT
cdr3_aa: CASSPDRGRTEAFF

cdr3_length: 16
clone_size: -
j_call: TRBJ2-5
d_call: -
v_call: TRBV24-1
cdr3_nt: TGTGCCACCAGTTCCCCTTCCCCCGGGGAGAAAGAGACCCAGTACTTC
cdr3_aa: CATSSPSPGEKETQYF

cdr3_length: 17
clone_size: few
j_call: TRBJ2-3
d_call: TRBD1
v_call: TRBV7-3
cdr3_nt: TGTGCCAGCAGCCCAAAACCCCCGGGACAGGGGCGAGATACGCAGTATTTT
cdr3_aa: CASSPKPPGQGRDTQYF

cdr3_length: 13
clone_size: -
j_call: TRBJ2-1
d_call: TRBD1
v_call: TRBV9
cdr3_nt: TGTGCCAGCAGCGTAGGGGACAGTTCCCTCAGGTTCTTC
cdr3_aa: CASSVGDSSLRFF

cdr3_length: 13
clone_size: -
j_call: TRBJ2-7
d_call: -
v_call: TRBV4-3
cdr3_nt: TGCGCCAGCAGCCAAGATCAGGCCTACGAGCAGTACTTC
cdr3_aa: CASSQDQAYEQYF